These T cell receptor beta chains were read from a single sample in a study of early T cells in non-severe SARS-CoV-2 infection. MiXCR, run by TCRdb on the 5' RACE reads, gives a single entry per CDR3 protein. The sample holds around 70,000 distinct CDR3 sequences, 10% to 15% seen once. Source material: whole blood. All receptors derive from an adult who was a healthcare worker with PCR-confirmed SARS-CoV-2 infection or an uninfected control (not recorded which). The CDR3 runs from the conserved cysteine through the conserved F or W. The D gene is left open where the match is weak. Clone size is not always given. Where it is, it says once, few, many or a class for expanded clones.

CDR3: CASNRPPTGELFF; DNA: TGTGCCAGTAATAGACCTCCAACCGGGGAGCTGTTTTTT; J: TRBJ2-2; D: .; V: TRBV19; size: many
CDR3: CASTFDLGGSSYNEQFF; DNA: TGTGCCAGCACCTTCGACTTGGGGGGCAGCTCCTACAATGAGCAGTTCTTC; J: TRBJ2-1; D: .; V: TRBV12-3/TRBV12-4; size: few
CDR3: CASNVGTEAFF; DNA: TGTGCCAGCAATGTGGGCACTGAAGCTTTCTTT; J: TRBJ1-1; D: .; V: TRBV19; size: many
CDR3: CASSDKTGDEQYF; DNA: TGTGCCAGCAGTGACAAGACAGGGGACGAGCAGTACTTC; J: TRBJ2-7; D: TRBD1; V: TRBV6-2/TRBV6-3; size: many
CDR3: CASSFTSGGADEQFF; DNA: TGTGCCAGCAGCTTCACTAGCGGGGGGGCCGATGAGCAGTTCTTC; J: TRBJ2-1; D: TRBD2; V: TRBV11-2; size: few
CDR3: CASTPGQGAFNEQFF; DNA: TGTGCCAGCACCCCGGGACAGGGGGCGTTCAATGAGCAGTTCTTC; J: TRBJ2-1; D: TRBD1; V: TRBV12-3/TRBV12-4; size: .
CDR3: CASSLASVAEETQYF; DNA: TGTGCCAGCAGCTTAGCGTCGGTAGCGGAAGAGACCCAGTACTTC; J: TRBJ2-5; D: .; V: TRBV7-9; size: many
CDR3: CASKDRVNTEAFF; DNA: TGCGCCAGCAAGGACAGGGTGAACACTGAAGCTTTCTTT; J: TRBJ1-1; D: TRBD1; V: TRBV10-2; size: .
CDR3: CASSPTTYEQYF; DNA: TGTGCCAGCAGCCCCACGACCTACGAGCAGTACTTC; J: TRBJ2-7; D: .; V: TRBV7-2; size: many
CDR3: CASSLVAGSSNEQFF; DNA: TGTGCCAGCAGTTTGGTTGCGGGGTCCAGCAATGAGCAGTTCTTC; J: TRBJ2-1; D: .; V: TRBV6-2/TRBV6-3; size: many
CDR3: CASSLVGGGTYEQYF; DNA: TGTGCCAGCAGCTTAGTAGGCGGAGGGACTTACGAGCAGTACTTC; J: TRBJ2-7; D: .; V: TRBV11-2; size: .
CDR3: CASSQGIGNSEQYF; DNA: TGTGCCAGCAGCCAAGGGATTGGGAATAGCGAGCAGTACTTC; J: TRBJ2-7; D: .; V: TRBV3-1; size: .
CDR3: CASSLVQGFNEKLFF; DNA: TGCGCCAGCAGCTTGGTACAGGGTTTCAATGAAAAACTGTTTTTT; J: TRBJ1-4; D: .; V: TRBV5-1; size: .
CDR3: CASSQGGAPGYGYTF; DNA: TGCGCCAGCAGCCAAGGAGGGGCCCCCGGGTATGGCTACACCTTC; J: TRBJ1-2; D: .; V: TRBV4-3; size: few
CDR3: CASSSSGGGFDEQYF; DNA: TGTGCCAGCAGTTCCAGTGGAGGGGGCTTCGACGAGCAGTACTTC; J: TRBJ2-7; D: .; V: TRBV6-5; size: many
CDR3: CASSKERDGYTF; DNA: TGTGCCAGCAGCAAAGAGAGGGACGGCTACACCTTC; J: TRBJ1-2; D: .; V: TRBV21-1; size: many
CDR3: CASSQDGGSEAFF; DNA: TGTGCCAGCAGCCAAGATGGTGGCTCTGAAGCTTTCTTT; J: TRBJ1-1; D: .; V: TRBV4-2; size: few
CDR3: CASTDGASGNTIYF; DNA: TGCGCCAGCACCGACGGAGCCTCTGGAAACACCATATATTTT; J: TRBJ1-3; D: .; V: TRBV10-2; size: many
CDR3: CASSLLAGSADTQYF; DNA: TGCGCCAGCAGCTTGCTAGCGGGGTCTGCGGATACGCAGTATTTT; J: TRBJ2-3; D: TRBD2; V: TRBV5-1; size: few
CDR3: CASTLGPGGGETQYF; DNA: TGTGCCAGCACCTTGGGCCCGGGGGGAGGAGAGACCCAGTACTTC; J: TRBJ2-5; D: TRBD2; V: TRBV7-6; size: few
CDR3: CASGKASSSYEQYF; DNA: TGTGCCAGCGGTAAAGCGTCGAGCTCCTACGAGCAGTACTTC; J: TRBJ2-7; D: .; V: TRBV7-9; size: .
CDR3: CASSSETYNEQFF; DNA: TGTGCCAGCAGCTCCGAGACCTACAATGAGCAGTTCTTC; J: TRBJ2-1; D: .; V: TRBV11-2; size: .
CDR3: CAWKTDRIYEAFF; DNA: TGTGCCTGGAAAACGGACAGAATTTATGAAGCTTTCTTT; J: TRBJ1-1; D: .; V: TRBV30; size: .
CDR3: CSAVTGNEQYF; DNA: TGCAGCGCCGTGACGGGGAACGAGCAGTACTTC; J: TRBJ2-7; D: .; V: TRBV29-1; size: .
CDR3: CSAVGQLNTEAFF; DNA: TGCAGTGCCGTGGGACAGCTGAACACTGAAGCTTTCTTT; J: TRBJ1-1; D: TRBD1; V: TRBV20-1; size: .
CDR3: CASSSLGDTQYF; DNA: TGTGCCAGCAGCTCCCTGGGGGATACGCAGTATTTT; J: TRBJ2-3; D: .; V: TRBV9; size: .
CDR3: CASSRQFRGKNTGELFF; DNA: TGTGCCAGCAGCAGACAATTCAGGGGAAAGAACACCGGGGAGCTGTTTTTT; J: TRBJ2-2; D: .; V: TRBV3-1; size: many
CDR3: CSARDSLRQGWSYNSPLHF; DNA: TGCAGTGCTAGAGATAGTCTACGACAGGGCTGGTCCTATAATTCACCCCTCCACTTT; J: TRBJ1-6; D: TRBD1; V: TRBV20-1; size: .
CDR3: CASSDGTEYNEQFF; DNA: TGCGCCAGCAGTGATGGGACAGAATACAATGAGCAGTTCTTC; J: TRBJ2-1; D: TRBD1; V: TRBV10-1; size: few
CDR3: CASSLIQNTEAFF; DNA: TGTGCCAGCAGCTTGATCCAGAACACTGAAGCTTTCTTT; J: TRBJ1-1; D: .; V: TRBV7-9; size: many
CDR3: CATSDPRTTEAFF; DNA: TGTGCCACCAGTGACCCCAGAACCACTGAAGCTTTCTTT; J: TRBJ1-1; D: .; V: TRBV24-1; size: .
CDR3: CSANQRPISEAFF; DNA: TGCAGTGCCAACCAGCGGCCGATTTCTGAAGCTTTCTTT; J: TRBJ1-1; D: .; V: TRBV20-1; size: many
CDR3: CASTYGTGGVAFF; DNA: TGTGCCAGCACCTATGGGACAGGAGGGGTAGCTTTCTTT; J: TRBJ1-1; D: TRBD1; V: TRBV6-5; size: .
CDR3: CASGLPGQETQYF; DNA: TGCGCCAGCGGTCTTCCAGGCCAAGAGACCCAGTACTTC; J: TRBJ2-5; D: .; V: TRBV5-1; size: few
CDR3: CATSEGGTGELFF; DNA: TGTGCCACCAGTGAAGGGGGGACCGGGGAGCTGTTTTTT; J: TRBJ2-2; D: .; V: TRBV24-1; size: few
CDR3: CSASAQNYEQYF; DNA: TGCAGTGCTAGCGCCCAAAACTACGAGCAGTACTTC; J: TRBJ2-7; D: .; V: TRBV20-1; size: .
CDR3: CASSLVPFRGSTGELFF; DNA: TGTGCCAGCAGCTTAGTTCCGTTTCGGGGGTCGACCGGGGAGCTGTTTTTT; J: TRBJ2-2; D: .; V: TRBV7-2; size: few
CDR3: CASSVDGTASYEQYF; DNA: TGTGCCAGCAGCGTAGACGGGACAGCCTCCTACGAGCAGTACTTC; J: TRBJ2-7; D: TRBD1; V: TRBV9; size: .
CDR3: CSASGGAPGTQYF; DNA: TGCAGTGCTAGCGGGGGGGCCCCGGGGACGCAGTATTTT; J: TRBJ2-3; D: TRBD2; V: TRBV20-1; size: many
CDR3: CASSTGLAGGLADEQFF; DNA: TGCGCCAGCAGCACGGGACTAGCGGGGGGTCTGGCTGATGAGCAGTTCTTC; J: TRBJ2-1; D: TRBD2; V: TRBV5-1; size: .
CDR3: CASSLRIQGDTIYF; DNA: TGTGCCAGCAGCTTAAGGATACAGGGGGACACCATATATTTT; J: TRBJ1-3; D: TRBD1; V: TRBV7-2; size: .
CDR3: CASSSRARGRGPQHF; DNA: TGTGCCAGCAGCTCTCGCGCGAGGGGTAGGGGACCCCAGCATTTT; J: TRBJ1-5; D: .; V: TRBV7-3; size: .
CDR3: CSAPMNTGAFF; DNA: TGCAGCGCGCCAATGAACACTGGAGCTTTCTTT; J: TRBJ1-1; D: .; V: TRBV29-1; size: .
CDR3: CASSFPGTPNTIYF; DNA: TGTGCCAGCAGCTTTCCGGGGACACCAAACACCATATATTTT; J: TRBJ1-3; D: .; V: TRBV7-9; size: .
CDR3: CASSVGRGGTDTQYF; DNA: TGTGCCAGCAGCGTAGGGCGGGGGGGTACAGATACGCAGTATTTT; J: TRBJ2-3; D: TRBD2; V: TRBV9; size: .
CDR3: CASRTSAGMNTEAFF; DNA: TGTGCCAGCAGAACCTCAGCCGGCATGAACACTGAAGCTTTCTTT; J: TRBJ1-1; D: .; V: TRBV7-8; size: few
CDR3: CASSRDYRAGYEQYF; DNA: TGCGCCAGCAGCAGGGACTATCGAGCTGGTTACGAGCAGTACTTC; J: TRBJ2-7; D: TRBD2; V: TRBV5-1; size: few
CDR3: CASSAGQGNRPQHF; DNA: TGTGCCAGCAGCGCAGGACAGGGTAATCGGCCCCAGCATTTT; J: TRBJ1-5; D: TRBD1; V: TRBV9; size: many
CDR3: CASSSTGSSGNTIYF; DNA: TGTGCCAGCAGCTCGACAGGGAGCTCTGGAAACACCATATATTTT; J: TRBJ1-3; D: TRBD1; V: TRBV7-3; size: few
CDR3: CASSAQGAYNEQFF; DNA: TGTGCCAGCAGTGCCCAGGGGGCCTACAATGAGCAGTTCTTC; J: TRBJ2-1; D: TRBD1; V: TRBV6-4; size: .
CDR3: CASSLDGDTDTQYF; DNA: TGTGCCAGCAGCTTAGATGGGGACACAGATACGCAGTATTTT; J: TRBJ2-3; D: .; V: TRBV7-6; size: many
CDR3: CASSLSWDEQYF; DNA: TGTGCCAGCAGTTTGTCTTGGGACGAGCAGTACTTC; J: TRBJ2-7; D: .; V: TRBV12-3/TRBV12-4; size: .
CDR3: CASSLVGGNEQFF; DNA: TGTGCCAGCAGCTTGGTTGGGGGGAATGAGCAGTTCTTC; J: TRBJ2-1; D: .; V: TRBV5-4; size: many
CDR3: CASAVGPGGELFF; DNA: TGTGCCAGTGCCGTAGGGCCTGGCGGGGAGCTGTTTTTT; J: TRBJ2-2; D: .; V: TRBV12-3/TRBV12-4; size: many
CDR3: CASSLLSPYEQYF; DNA: TGTGCCAGCAGTTTACTCAGTCCTTACGAGCAGTACTTC; J: TRBJ2-7; D: .; V: TRBV12-3/TRBV12-4; size: few